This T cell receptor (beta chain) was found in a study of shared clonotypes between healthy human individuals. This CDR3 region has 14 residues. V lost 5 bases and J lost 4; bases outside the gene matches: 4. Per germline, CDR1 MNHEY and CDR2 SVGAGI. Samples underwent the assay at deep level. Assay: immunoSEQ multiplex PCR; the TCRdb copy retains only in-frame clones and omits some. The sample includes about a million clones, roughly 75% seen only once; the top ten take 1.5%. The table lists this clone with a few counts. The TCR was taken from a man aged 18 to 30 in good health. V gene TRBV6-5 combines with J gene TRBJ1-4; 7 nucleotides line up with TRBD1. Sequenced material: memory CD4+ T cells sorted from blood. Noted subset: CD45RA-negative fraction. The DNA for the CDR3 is TGTGCCAGCAGTGGGGGACAGATTAATGAAAAACTGTTTTTT. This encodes CASSGGQINEKLFF.